A single sample is the source of the 6 T cell receptor beta chains below, sequenced in a study of T cells after yellow fever vaccination. MiXCR, run by TCRdb on the 5' RACE reads, gives a single entry per CDR3 protein. The data show 230,000 or so distinct CDR3 sequences, over 3% seen once. This sample comprised PBMCs, obtained 15 days after the yellow fever booster vaccination. These receptors originate from a man aged 18 to 30 who received the YFV17D yellow fever vaccine.

This clonotype was observed a few times. The V call is TRBV14, the J call TRBJ1-6; D remains ambiguous. Germline assignment: CDR1 SGHDN and CDR2 FVKESK. The CDR3 is 13 amino acids. V shed 0 bases and J shed 14 bases, with 11 bases lying between them. The CDR3 is CASSQEEGRALHF. The DNA of the CDR3 is TGTGCCAGCAGCCAAGAGGAAGGACGGGCCCTCCACTTT.

This clonotype occurred many times. This chain connects TRBV25-1 to TRBJ2-5; D call uncertain. The CDR3 spans 19 residues. The germline V gene encodes CDR1 MGHDK and CDR2 SYGVNS. Trimming removed 8 bases from V and 5 bases from J, with 33 bases in between. CDR3 DNA: TGTGCCAGCTCTCCTTTGGGGTCACCACCTAACCCCACAAGCGAGACCCAGTACTTC. Protein: CASSPLGSPPNPTSETQYF. The full variable domain, completed using reference TRBV25-1 and TRBJ2-5, is EADIYQTPRYLVIGTGKKITLECSQTMGHDKMYWYQQDPGMELHLIHYSYGVNSTEKGDLSSESTVSRIRTEHFPLTLESARPSHTSQYLCASSPLGSPPNPTSETQYFGPGTRLLVL.

This clonotype was seen a handful of times. The J gene is TRBJ2-3, the V gene TRBV24-1; D is unclear. The germline V gene encodes CDR1 KGHDR and CDR2 SFDVKD. The CDR3 sequence is 12 residues long. Trimming stripped 2 bases from V and 7 bases from J, with 6 bases between. The CDR3: CATSDSAYTQYF. CDR3 in DNA: TGTGCCACCAGTGATTCAGCCTATACGCAGTATTTT.

This clonotype was detected many times. V is TRBV29-1 and J is TRBJ1-4; 7 bases align to TRBD1. Germline CDR1 SQVTM, CDR2 ANQGSEA. V lost 7 bases and J lost 8; bases outside the gene matches: 10. The CDR3 has 13 residues. DNA for the CDR3: TGCAGCGGACAAGGGGGGACAGAAGAAAAACTGTTTTTT. It is translated as CSGQGGTEEKLFF.

This clonotype was detected only a few times. The CDR3 DNA follows: TGTGCCAGCAGCTCGGACGGAATCAATCAGCCCCAGCATTTT. Encoded protein: CASSSDGINQPQHF. J is TRBJ1-5 and V is TRBV7-2; the D is unclear. Germline V gene sequence: CDR1 SGHTA, CDR2 FQGNSA. The CDR3 has 14 amino acids. V was cut by 4 bases and J by 3 bases, with 10 bases left in between.

With regard to this clonotype: A much bigger clone sits one base away, suggesting this may be a read error. The chain joins TRBV12-3 or TRBV12-4 to TRBJ2-3; 8 nucleotides align to TRBD2. After removal of 11 bases from V and 6 bases from J, the junction contained 13 bases not matched to a gene. The CDR3 contains 14 residues. This CDR3 is CAAAGGLVNDTQYF. The DNA of the CDR3 is TGTGCCGCCGCCGGGGGACTAGTCAATGATACGCAGTATTTT.